This TCR beta chain comes out of a study of blood T cells in healthy people across ages (dated by TCRdb to 2014 to 2015). In the study overall: Template switching captured roughly one uniquely barcoded TCR beta cDNA molecule per two T cells in model experiments. Using deep sequencing normalized with unique cDNA molecular identifiers, the study measured how TCR beta repertoire diversity changes with age. Four age groups were formed from the donors: young (average roughly 16 years), middle-aged (just under 40), aged (more than 55) and long-lived (82). Donors of different ages were randomly distributed across sequencing lanes to avoid experimental bias. The study analyzed two additional independent replicas of 1 million unique cDNA reads from the same blood draw for two donors, one aged 18 to 29 and one aged 80 or older.

Here is what the overall study found, with its caveats: Compared with the aged group, the long-lived group had more naive CD4+ T cells, fewer expanded clones and increased TCR diversity, a pattern suggesting age selection. As age increased, observed TCR beta diversity per million T cells dropped in a roughly linear way, and a significant reduction was already evident by age around 41. The CMV infection status of donors was not known, potentially confounding age-related changes in expanded clonotypes. Estimates of total diversity based on one million sequenced T cells were considered lower bounds and underestimates. Observed TCR beta diversity correlated strongly with the percentage of naive T cells measured by flow cytometry. Because profiling used bulk unsorted PBMCs, naive and antigen-experienced compartments could not be compared conclusively.

The sample holds a few counts of this clonotype. This clone's antigen is unknown. It has no much larger one-base neighbor in the sample; base qualities were not kept. The approximately 39 donors, aged roughly 6 to 95 years, were systemically healthy Caucasian individuals from Russia. About 9.8 milliliters of peripheral blood were drawn from each donor into EDTA-treated Vacutainer tubes. PBMCs were isolated by Ficoll-Paque density-gradient centrifugation, with at least 6.5 million obtained per sample. Total RNA, at least 6 micrograms per sample, was extracted from PBMCs with Trizol reagent. Naive CD45RAhigh/CD27high T cell percentages were measured by flow cytometry on a PBMC aliquot from every donor. The germline V gene encodes CDR1 DFQATT and CDR2 SNEGSKA (reference sequence). From cysteine to phenylalanine, the CDR3 is 14 amino acids long. Only the CDR3 part of the read is kept: 42 bases, read in frame from the first base. Trimming costs V 0 bases and J 5 bases, and their ends lie 11 bases apart.

Libraries were built with 5' RACE. Sequencing used an Illumina HiSeq 2500. A second PCR of roughly 6 to 12 cycles was run with a J-beta primer mix and a sample-barcoded 5' primer. Each TCR beta cDNA molecule received a unique molecular identifier from a template-switch 5' adaptor carrying 12 random nucleotides. Each sample yielded at least 2.5 million CDR3-containing paired-end reads. All of the RNA was converted into first-strand cDNA using the Mint cDNA synthesis kit, with a TRBC-specific oligonucleotide serving as the primer. After uracil-DNA glycosylase treatment, a first 18-cycle PCR used universal primers M1SS and BC2_uni_R on all cDNA. Turning to the authors' computational methods: For normalization, 1 million high-quality reads were randomly selected from each sample, with every read carrying a distinct molecular identifier. Instead of being binned into consensus sequences, reads that shared molecular identifiers were thrown out. MiTCR, with a Q25 quality threshold and the strictest error-elimination algorithm, was used for CDR3 identification, clonotype clustering and error correction. A nonparametric unseen species model with Euler transformation was used to estimate lower-bound total TCR beta diversity. TCRdb cleaned the public reads at Q25 with fastp, built clones with MiXCR and kept in-frame beta chains. Under each unique CDR3 protein, matching rows form one entry showing the most common genes and DNA. The V and J calls and clone size come from TCRdb's table, not from the authors' own analysis. The sample includes over a million distinct CDR3 sequences, with approximately 59% observed a single time. Of the sample, 6.5% to 8.5% is held by the ten largest clones.

Here the chain combines TRBV20-1 and TRBJ2-1; no D gene is confidently identified. This receptor was obtained from a man younger than 30 in good health. Sequenced: blood. Here is the DNA: TGCAGTGCTAGAGATGTTGCCAAAGACAATGAGCAGTTCTTC. Translated, this is CSARDVAKDNEQFF.